The 24 T cell receptor beta chains below were found in one sample sequenced in a study of blood T cells in healthy people across ages. The authors ran a second PCR of 7 to 11 cycles using a sample-barcoded 5' primer and a J-beta primer mix. TCRdb analysed the 5' RACE reads with MiXCR anew, one entry per CDR3 protein. The sample holds 730,000 or so distinct CDR3 sequences; around 46% are singletons and the top ten take about 20%. Sequenced input: blood. The origin of the receptors is a woman aged 55 to 70 in good health.

The sample holds a few counts of this clonotype. The J gene is TRBJ2-3, the V gene TRBV20-1; a possible D gene is TRBD2 (5 bases). This CDR3 contains 15 residues. Trimming removed 3 bases from V and 2 bases from J, with 15 bases in between. Germline V CDR1 and CDR2: DFQATT, SNEGSKA (reference sequence). The DNA for the CDR3 is TGCAGTGCTAGTCAGTGGGGAGTGTTCACAGATACGCAGTATTTT. This gives the protein CSASQWGVFTDTQYF.

This chain connects TRBV3-1 to TRBJ1-4; possible D gene TRBD1, 6 bases. The CDR3 loop spans 15 amino acids. Germline V CDR1 and CDR2: LGHDT, YNNKEL (reference sequence). V lost 1 base and J lost 3, with 9 bases in between. In nucleotides, the CDR3 is TGTGCCAGCAGCCAAGCGGGGGCGGCTAATGAAAAACTGTTTTTT. Protein product: CASSQAGAANEKLFF. Full variable domain (remainder filled in from reference TRBV3-1 and TRBJ1-4): DTAVSQTPKYLVTQMGNDKSIKCEQNLGHDTMYWYKQDSKKFLKIMFSYNNKELIINETVPNRFSPKSPDKAHLNLHINSLELGDSAVYFCASSQAGAANEKLFFGSGTQLSVL.

This clonotype was observed at least ten times. The genes are TRBV5-1 and TRBJ1-4; perhaps TRBD1 as D (5 bases). This CDR3 contains 15 residues. V was cut by 3 bases and J by 6 bases, with 15 bases left in between. Germline lookup yields CDR1 SGHRS and CDR2 YFSETQ. This chain's CDR3 is CASSSSGLRDEKLFF. The CDR3 region has the DNA TGCGCCAGCAGCTCGTCGGGACTTCGGGATGAAAAACTGTTTTTT.

This clonotype has a handful of counts. V is TRBV5-1 and J is TRBJ2-3; TRBD1 is a possible D gene (5 bases). The germline V gene encodes CDR1 SGHRS and CDR2 YFSETQ. The V and J ends lost 0 bases and 6 bases respectively, with 11 bases between them. CDR3 length equals 14 residues. CDR3 in DNA: TGCGCCAGCAGCTTGGCAGGGTCGTCGGATACGCAGTATTTT. It yields the protein CASSLAGSSDTQYF.

This clonotype was found many times. This sequence joins TRBV29-1 and TRBJ2-5, with D possibly matching TRBD2 (6 bases). Per germline, CDR1 SQVTM and CDR2 ANQGSEA. Trimming took off 6 bases at V and 2 bases at J, with 10 bases between the two ends. The CDR3 sequence is 12 residues long. DNA of the CDR3: TGCAGCGTGAGAAGCGGGCAAGAGACCCAGTACTTC. Its protein product is CSVRSGQETQYF.

This clonotype was recorded a few times. This chain joins TRBV3-1 and TRBJ2-5, with TRBD2 identical over 9 bases. The CDR3 runs 14 residues. Germline V lookup: CDR1 LGHDT, CDR2 YNNKEL (reference sequence). V dropped 6 bases and J dropped 2; count of bases not matched to a gene: 4. Here the CDR3 DNA reads TGTGCCAGCAGTGACAGCGGGAGGCAAGAGACCCAGTACTTC. Encoded protein: CASSDSGRQETQYF.

This clonotype has a handful of counts. V gene TRBV7-2 combines with J gene TRBJ2-3; tentative D call: TRBD2 (6 bases). Germline assignment: CDR1 SGHTA and CDR2 FQGNSA. This CDR3 contains 17 residues. Trimming pared 4 bases from V and 1 base from J, leaving 18 bases between. The CDR3 coding sequence is TGTGCCAGCAGCTCACGGAGGGCGAAGAAGGGCACAGATACGCAGTATTTT. Translation gives CASSSRRAKKGTDTQYF.

For this clonotype: Just one base apart from a much larger clone, this may be a read error. The V and J genes are TRBV5-1 and TRBJ2-1, with TRBD2 matching 9 bases. The CDR3 covers 15 residues. V shed 4 bases and J 1 base; nucleotides not matched to a gene: 3. Germline loops: CDR1 SGHRS, CDR2 YFSETQ. The DNA of the CDR3 is TGCGCCAGCAGCGTAGCGGGGGAGTCCTACAATGAGCAGTTCTTC. It encodes CASSVAGESYNEQFF.

This clonotype has a handful of counts. V usage is TRBV21-1 and J usage is TRBJ2-5; TRBD1 is taken as the D call from the table, unchecked against the DNA. TRBV21-1 is assigned pseudogene status. The CDR3 is 14 residues long. The DNA for the CDR3 is TGTGCCAGCAGCCACATGACAGGGTTAGAGACCCAGTACTTC. It translates to CASSHMTGLETQYF.

The chain combines TRBV2 with TRBJ2-1; 16 positions match TRBD2. The CDR3 runs 15 residues. Germline CDR1 SNHLY, CDR2 FYNNEI. Unmatched junction bases numbered 3, after V lost 6 bases and J lost 7 bases. CDR3 DNA sequence: TGTGCCAGCAGGGGGGGACTAGCGGGGGGGAATGAGCAGTTCTTC. It translates to CASRGGLAGGNEQFF.

V is TRBV4-1 and J is TRBJ2-5, with D perhaps TRBD2 (6 bases). This CDR3 has 17 residues. Germline-derived CDR1 and CDR2 are MGHRA and YSYEKL. Trimming took 4 bases from V and 2 from J, leaving 20 bases between them. DNA of the CDR3: TGCGCCAGCAGCCCAAGGGGAGGTGGGGCGGAACAAGAGACCCAGTACTTC. Amino acid sequence: CASSPRGGGAEQETQYF.

J is TRBJ1-5 and V is TRBV20-1, with D possibly being TRBD1 (5 bases). The CDR3 is made up of 13 amino acids. The V and J ends lost 1 base and 7 bases respectively, with 11 bases between them. CDR1 is DFQATT, CDR2 SNEGSKA, per germline (reference sequence). CDR3: CSARVGQGQPQHF. The CDR3 DNA sequence: TGCAGTGCTAGAGTCGGGCAGGGACAGCCCCAGCATTTT.

The V call is TRBV20-1, the J call TRBJ1-2; D ambiguous. Germline CDR1 is DFQATT and CDR2 is SNEGSKA (reference sequence). The CDR3 runs to 12 residues. Trimming removed 3 bases at V and 6 bases at J, with 11 bases between. The CDR3 is CSASPRTHGYTF. The CDR3 DNA follows: TGCAGTGCTAGTCCGAGAACCCATGGCTACACCTTC.

This clonotype occurred a few times. The chain uses TRBV29-1 and TRBJ1-1; D is possibly TRBD1 (5 bases). Looked up from germline, CDR1 is SQVTM and CDR2 is ANQGSEA. The V and J ends lost 7 bases and 0 bases respectively, with 15 bases between them. The CDR3 contains 14 residues. The CDR3 coding sequence is TGCAGCGGAACAGGAGGGGCCCTGAACACTGAAGCTTTCTTT. As protein: CSGTGGALNTEAFF.

This chain joins TRBV30 and TRBJ1-1; 9 bases map to TRBD1. The V gene's germline CDR1 is GTSNPN and CDR2 SVGIG (reference sequence). Trimming took 1 base from V and 5 from J; bases not matched to a gene: 2. The CDR3 sequence is 13 residues long. CDR3 bases: TGTGCCTGGAGTGGGACAGGGGTGACTGAAGCTTTCTTT. Translating it yields CAWSGTGVTEAFF.

V is TRBV20-1 and J is TRBJ2-1; D might be TRBD2 (5 bases). The V and J ends lost 7 bases and 6 bases respectively, with 16 bases between them. The CDR3 is 13 residues long. Germline CDR1 DFQATT, CDR2 SNEGSKA (reference sequence). Here the CDR3 DNA reads TGCAGTGTCAGCGGTCAGGCCACCAATGAGCAGTTCTTC. Encoded protein: CSVSGQATNEQFF.

This clonotype was detected a few times. V is TRBV9 and J is TRBJ2-3, with 11 bases lining up with TRBD2. The CDR3 loop spans 16 amino acids. The V and J ends lost 0 bases and 2 bases, in that order; junction bases with no gene match: 2. Germline V lookup: CDR1 SGDLS, CDR2 YYNGEE. This CDR3 reads CASSVVTSGATDTQYF. CDR3 DNA: TGTGCCAGCAGCGTAGTGACTAGCGGGGCCACAGATACGCAGTATTTT.

This chain links TRBV21-1 with TRBJ2-5. TRBV21-1 has pseudogene status. The CDR3 is 15 amino acids. The CDR3: CASSQPLGLGETQYF. The DNA for the CDR3 is TGTGCCAGCAGCCAACCACTCGGGCTCGGGGAGACCCAGTACTTC.

This clonotype was counted a few times. The chain combines TRBV20-1 with TRBJ2-5; 8 bases match TRBD2. Germline loops: CDR1 DFQATT, CDR2 SNEGSKA (reference sequence). The J segment lost 4 bases and the V segment lost 3 bases, leaving 10 bases of the junction unmatched. The CDR3 runs 15 residues. For the CDR3, the DNA is TGCAGTGCTAGTTCTCGGGAGGGCGGAGGAGAGACCCAGTACTTC. It yields the protein CSASSREGGGETQYF.

V and J are TRBV20-1 and TRBJ2-1; 10 nucleotides align to TRBD2. The V segment lost 3 bases and the J segment 4 bases; nucleotides outside the gene matches: 3. Germline-derived CDR1 and CDR2 are DFQATT and SNEGSKA (reference sequence). The CDR3 has 14 amino acids. CDR3 sequence reads: CSARTSGPYNEQFF. For the CDR3, the DNA is TGCAGTGCTAGGACTAGCGGGCCATACAATGAGCAGTTCTTC.

The chain couples TRBV3-1 to TRBJ1-2, with D possibly TRBD1 on 5 matching bases. Trimming stripped 1 base from V and 0 bases from J, with 12 bases between. Germline V lookup: CDR1 LGHDT, CDR2 YNNKEL (reference sequence). CDR3 length: 16 amino acids. CDR3: CASSQGQTITNYGYTF. DNA of the CDR3: TGTGCCAGCAGCCAAGGACAGACAATCACTAACTATGGCTACACCTTC.

Regarding this clonotype: At one end the junction does not follow the germline gene, possibly because of a read error. This chain links TRBV12-3 or TRBV12-4 with TRBJ2-7; D call uncertain. The CDR3 has 13 amino acids. CDR3 protein: CASSFGDSYGQYF. The CDR3 DNA reads TGTGCCAGCAGTTTTGGCGACTCCTACGGGCAGTACTTC.

Comment on this clonotype: The junction does not match germline at one end; this may be a read error. The chain uses TRBV24-1 and TRBJ2-1; 7 bases match TRBD2. CDR3 length: 14 amino acids. CDR1 and CDR2 from the germline V gene are KGHDR and SFDVKD. As DNA, the CDR3 is TGTTCCACCAGTGATTTGCTAGCGGTGGATGAGCAGTTCTTC. It yields the protein CSTSDLLAVDEQFF.

This chain uses TRBV27 with TRBJ2-4; 8 bases line up with TRBD1. The assigned J gene may be wrong: the sequence end matches TRBJ2-7 better. Per germline, CDR1 MNHEY and CDR2 SMNVEV (reference sequence). This CDR3 is 14 amino acids long. CDR3 residues: CASSAATGVYEQYF. DNA for the CDR3: TGTGCCAGCAGTGCAGCGACAGGGGTCTACGAGCAGTACTTC.